Presented here are 24 T cell receptor beta chains from one specimen sequenced in a study of T cell repertoires in cytomegalovirus infection. Via MiXCR, TCRdb re-called the reads, giving one row per CDR3 protein. The sample lists about 260,000 distinct CDR3 sequences; about an eighth were seen once. The material sequenced was PBMCs. The source of these receptors is a human donor in good health (CMV status not recorded). Some clones in this sample may be carry-over from other donors' samples.

In its sample, this clonotype was seen many times. This chain connects TRBV7-6 to TRBJ1-2; D unclear. Germline V gene sequence: CDR1 SGHVS, CDR2 FNYEAQ. CDR3 length: 13 residues. V was trimmed by 7 bases and J by 0 bases, leaving 9 bases between them. The CDR3 coding sequence is TGTGCCAGCACCCCTAACGCTAACTATGGCTACACCTTC. It codes for CASTPNANYGYTF.

This clonotype was seen ten or more times. The rearrangement uses TRBV12-3 or TRBV12-4 and TRBJ1-3; weak D call: TRBD1 (6 bases). Between the trimmed V and J ends, which lost 3 bases and 3 bases, there was a span of 12 bases. The CDR3 contains 15 residues. The CDR3 loop is CASSFWGLIGNTIYF. The CDR3 coding sequence is TGTGCCAGCAGTTTTTGGGGGCTAATTGGAAACACCATATATTTT.

The chain has TRBV29-1 and TRBJ1-1; D is uncertain. V lost 4 bases to trimming and J lost 5 bases, with 14 bases between them. From germline, CDR1 is SQVTM and CDR2 ANQGSEA. The length of the CDR3 is 13 residues. This CDR3 reads CSVARLGGTEAFF. DNA for the CDR3: TGCAGCGTTGCCCGTCTTGGAGGAACTGAAGCTTTCTTT.

This clonotype was picked up many times. In nucleotides, the CDR3 is TGTGCCAGCAGCTCAAGGACAGGGTGGGGCGAGACCCAGTACTTC. Its protein is CASSSRTGWGETQYF. The rearrangement joins TRBV7-2 to TRBJ2-5; 8 positions agree with TRBD1. CDR1 is SGHTA and CDR2 is FQGNSA in the germline V gene. This CDR3 is built from 15 residues. V shed 4 bases and J 5 bases; nucleotides not matched to a gene: 9.

Of note for this clonotype: A clone one base away is much larger, so this may be a read error. This chain links TRBV12-3 or TRBV12-4 with TRBJ1-1; TRBD1 is a possible D gene (5 bases). This CDR3 comprises 14 residues. For the CDR3, the DNA is TGTGCCAGCAGTTTAGGAGGGACGGGTACTGAAGCTTCCTTT. Residues: CASSLGGTGTEASF.

In its sample, this clonotype was seen many times. The chain employs TRBV27 and TRBJ1-5; no definite D call. Germline CDR1 MNHEY, CDR2 SMNVEV (reference sequence). The CDR3 loop spans 14 amino acids. Trimming removed 2 bases from V and 7 bases from J, with 12 bases in between. This chain's CDR3 is CASSLRGSRQPQHF. The CDR3 DNA is TGTGCCAGCAGTTTAAGAGGTTCGCGGCAGCCCCAGCATTTT.

This clonotype was counted only a few times. The chain couples TRBV28 to TRBJ1-5, with D unresolved. The CDR3 has 13 amino acids. In germline, CDR1 is MDHEN, CDR2 SYDVKM. Trimming took off 8 bases at V and 4 bases at J, with 12 bases between the two ends. This CDR3 is CASYSIPNQPQHF. The CDR3 DNA is TGTGCCAGCTACAGCATCCCAAATCAGCCCCAGCATTTT.

V usage is TRBV29-1 and J usage is TRBJ2-1, with TRBD2 as a possible D gene (6 bases). Germline CDR1 and CDR2: SQVTM and ANQGSEA. Between the trimmed V and J ends, which lost 5 bases and 1 base, there was a span of 18 bases. CDR3 size: 16 residues. CDR3 sequence: CSVLRIAVNSYNEQFF. For the CDR3, the DNA is TGCAGCGTTCTTCGGATAGCGGTTAATTCCTACAATGAGCAGTTCTTC.

The sample holds a few counts of this clonotype. The V and J genes are TRBV6-2 or TRBV6-3 and TRBJ2-7, with 7 positions matching TRBD2. The germline V gene has CDR1 MNHEY and CDR2 SVGEGT. The CDR3 is 13 residues long. The junction had 5 bases not matched to a gene; V was cut back by 8 bases and J by 1 base. The CDR3 loop reads CASRLSGSYEQYF. Here the CDR3 DNA reads TGTGCCAGCCGACTTAGCGGGTCCTACGAGCAGTACTTC.

The chain couples TRBV10-3 to TRBJ2-3; D is ambiguous. The V gene's germline CDR1 is ENHRY and CDR2 SYGVKD. The CDR3 has 14 amino acids. Trimming removed 4 bases from V and 2 bases from J, with 10 bases in between. The CDR3 loop is CAISGRNYTDTQYF. In DNA form, the CDR3 reads TGTGCCATCAGTGGCAGAAATTACACAGATACGCAGTATTTT.

This clonotype was picked up a small number of times. This chain joins TRBV7-6 and TRBJ2-3, with 7 positions matching TRBD1. Germline V gives CDR1 SGHVS, CDR2 FNYEAQ. The CDR3 runs 16 residues. Trimming cost V 5 bases and J 3 bases; bases outside gene matches: 11. The CDR3 DNA reads TGTGCCAGCAGCCCCCCGGGTAGGGGGCTGACAGATACGCAGTATTTT. Protein: CASSPPGRGLTDTQYF.

This clonotype was counted at least ten times. This chain links TRBV7-2 with TRBJ2-1; maybe TRBD2 (7 bases). The CDR3 sequence is 14 residues long. V lost 8 bases, J lost 0 bases, and 11 bases lay in between. Per germline, CDR1 SGHTA and CDR2 FQGNSA. In nucleotides, the CDR3 is TGTGCCAGCGGGGGGGGCCGCTCCTACAATGAGCAGTTCTTC. Protein product: CASGGGRSYNEQFF.

The rearrangement joins TRBV28 to TRBJ2-5, with 8 bases matching TRBD1. V gave up 8 bases and J gave up 4 bases; unmatched junction bases: 12. The CDR3 is made up of 15 amino acids. Germline CDR1 is MDHEN and CDR2 is SYDVKM. The CDR3 loop is CASGIRGLGSETQYF. For the CDR3, the DNA is TGTGCCAGCGGTATCAGGGGGCTGGGCTCAGAGACCCAGTACTTC.

The table lists this clonotype with a few counts. The V gene is TRBV5-1, the J gene TRBJ2-7; 10 bases match TRBD1. Germline assignment: CDR1 SGHRS and CDR2 YFSETQ. After removal of 3 bases from V and 7 bases from J, the junction contained 13 bases not matched to a gene. The CDR3 has 16 residues. The CDR3 sequence is CASSWEPGQGLSEQYF. In DNA, the CDR3 is TGCGCCAGCAGCTGGGAACCGGGACAGGGGCTTTCTGAGCAGTACTTC.

The table lists this clonotype with many counts. The chain joins TRBV14 to TRBJ2-7; TRBD2 agrees at 7 bases. Losses at the gene ends were 4 bases for V and 3 bases for J; bases not matched to a gene: 3. Germline CDR1 SGHDN, CDR2 FVKESK. This CDR3 is 13 amino acids long. The CDR3 loop reads CASSLGLDYEQYF. In DNA form, the CDR3 reads TGTGCCAGCAGCCTCGGACTAGACTACGAGCAGTACTTC.

This clonotype was counted between two and nine times. The chain is built from TRBV27 and TRBJ1-1; maybe TRBD1 (5 bases). The V end was cut by 5 bases, the J end by 5 bases, with 30 bases between. Germline assignment: CDR1 MNHEY and CDR2 SMNVEV (reference sequence). The CDR3 has 19 amino acids. CDR3 bases: TGTGCCAGCAGTCCCACATATCCGACAGACCTGAGGCCGGATACTGAAGCTTTCTTT. This sequence encodes CASSPTYPTDLRPDTEAFF.

This chain uses TRBV10-3 with TRBJ1-5; D not certain. Germline V gene lookup returns CDR1 ENHRY and CDR2 SYGVKD. This CDR3 is 14 amino acids long. The ends were cut back, 4 bases at V and 5 bases at J, with 12 bases in the middle. CDR3 protein: CAISALHEHQPQHF. The CDR3 DNA is TGTGCCATCAGTGCACTACATGAGCATCAGCCCCAGCATTTT.

In regard to this clonotype: A read error may account for a junction end that differs from germline. The chain employs TRBV7-9 and TRBJ1-1; TRBD1 might be the D (6 bases). Per germline, CDR1 SEHNR and CDR2 FQNEAQ (reference sequence). The CDR3 covers 14 residues. The CDR3, as DNA: TGTGCCAGCAGCTCTGTAGACAGGTTCACTGAAGCTTCCTTT. Its translation: CASSSVDRFTEASF.

Many counts were recorded for this clonotype. The J gene is TRBJ1-2, the V gene TRBV7-8; D may be TRBD1 (5 bases). This CDR3 has 13 amino acids. The V end was cut by 0 bases, the J end by 8 bases, with 10 bases between. Germline V gene lookup returns CDR1 SGHVS and CDR2 FQNEAQ. The CDR3 DNA reads as TGTGCCAGCAGCTTAGCAGGTGGGGGAGGCTACACCTTC. Protein product: CASSLAGGGGYTF.

This clonotype was detected a few times. The chain has TRBV2 and TRBJ2-7, with 7 bases lining up with TRBD1. The V gene end was trimmed by 2 bases and the J gene end by 2 bases; junction bases not matched to a gene: 9. This CDR3 spans 16 amino acids. CDR1 and CDR2 from the germline V gene are SNHLY and FYNNEI. The CDR3 DNA reads as TGTGCCAGCAGTGAAAACCGGGACAGAGAAGCCTACGAGCAGTACTTC. Translating it yields CASSENRDREAYEQYF.

This clonotype was seen at least ten times. The V and J genes are TRBV29-1 and TRBJ2-1, with 10 bases lining up with TRBD1. The CDR3 loop spans 14 amino acids. The V gene end was trimmed by 4 bases and the J gene end by 7 bases; junction bases not matched to a gene: 7. The V gene's germline CDR1 is SQVTM and CDR2 ANQGSEA. This chain's CDR3 is CSVVEGQGYNEQFF. CDR3 nucleotide sequence: TGCAGCGTTGTAGAGGGACAGGGGTATAATGAGCAGTTCTTC.

In its sample, this clonotype was seen many times. The V gene is TRBV19, the J gene TRBJ2-7, with TRBD1 matching over 8 bases. Germline V gives CDR1 LNHDA, CDR2 SQIVND (reference sequence). With 6 bases clipped from V and 3 bases from J, the junction kept 10 bases outside the gene matches. This CDR3 contains 15 residues. CDR3 in amino acids: CASRAGQGSLYEQYF. CDR3 DNA sequence: TGTGCCAGTAGGGCCGGACAGGGAAGTCTCTACGAGCAGTACTTC. Full variable domain (remainder filled in from reference TRBV19 and TRBJ2-7): DGGITQSPKYLFRKEGQNVTLSCEQNLNHDAMYWYRQDPGQGLRLIYYSQIVNDFQKGDIAEGYSVSREKKESFPLTVTSAQKNPTAFYLCASRAGQGSLYEQYFGPGTRLTVT.

Many counts were recorded for this clonotype. The chain has TRBV12-3 or TRBV12-4 and TRBJ2-1; D gene ambiguous. V was shortened by 3 bases and J by 8 bases, with 17 bases between the two germline ends. The CDR3 contains 15 residues. CDR3 residues: CASSLLRLSIDEQFF. For the CDR3, the DNA is TGTGCCAGCAGTTTGTTAAGGCTTAGCATCGATGAGCAGTTCTTC.

The rearrangement joins TRBV25-1 to TRBJ2-3, with D maybe TRBD2 (6 bases). This CDR3 comprises 15 residues. V gave up 5 bases and J gave up 2 bases, with 14 bases separating them. Germline V gives CDR1 MGHDK, CDR2 SYGVNS. CDR3 in amino acids: CASSLTGVNTDTQYF. CDR3 bases: TGTGCCAGCAGTTTAACGGGGGTCAACACAGATACGCAGTATTTT.